The T cell receptor beta chain under discussion was sequenced for a study of shared T cell receptors in the human thymus. Unmatched junction bases numbered 13, after V lost 4 bases and J lost 4 bases. This CDR3 is built from 16 residues. Germline CDR1 and CDR2: SGHNT and YYREEE (reference sequence). Produced via immunoSEQ multiplex PCR; TCRdb's table is partial and in-frame only. The data contain 540,000 or so clones, 75% to 80% of them seen just once; the ten biggest clones take up roughly 0.013%. These data are also associated with another study on human thymus T cells. That study adds: Healthy Finnish infants undergoing corrective surgery for congenital heart defects were used as donors. Thymus specimens were resections from corrective heart surgery.

The origin of this receptor is a boy younger than two with a congenital heart defect. This chain links TRBV5-4 with TRBJ2-7; 8 bases are shared with TRBD1. Sequenced input: thymocytes. Here the CDR3 DNA reads TGTGCCAGCAGCCCGACCCCCGCGACAGGGGCTTACGAGCAGTACTTC. This gives the protein CASSPTPATGAYEQYF. The whole variable domain, filled in from reference TRBV5-4 and TRBJ2-7, reads ETGVTQSPTHLIKTRGQQVTLRCSSQSGHNTVSWYQQALGQGPQFIFQYYREEENGRGNFPPRFSGLQFPNYSSELNVNALELDDSALYLCASSPTPATGAYEQYFGPGTRLTVT.